The rows below give T cell receptor beta chains drawn from one sample of a study of T-cell reconstitution after alpha-beta-depleted transplantation in children. TCRdb passed the PCR reads through MiXCR, listing each CDR3 protein once. Of a few hundred thousand distinct CDR3 sequences in the sample, 25% to 30% were seen once. Sequencing used PBMCs, obtained before TCRalphabeta/CD19-depleted stem cell transplant. The receptors originated from a boy in the first two years of life with Wiskott-Aldrich syndrome, due to receive a stem cell transplant. Each CDR3 is given with its conserved first and last residue. D genes are given only for firm matches. Where a row states a size, it is once, few, many or the class of an expanded clone; other rows omit it.

V	size	J	D	CDR3	DNA
TRBV24-1	NA	TRBJ2-1	NA	CATTAPSAGNFYNEQFF	TGTGCCACCACCGCTCCTAGCGCGGGGAACTTCTACAATGAGCAGTTCTTC
TRBV5-1	few	TRBJ2-5	TRBD1	CASSLPGQGASQYF	TGCGCCAGCAGCTTGCCGGGACAGGGGGCATCCCAGTACTTC
TRBV5-1	NA	TRBJ2-5	TRBD2	CASGELAEGQETQYF	TGCGCCAGCGGCGAGCTAGCGGAGGGCCAAGAGACCCAGTACTTC
TRBV13	NA	TRBJ2-2	TRBD2	CASSSGLAGSTGELFF	TGTGCCAGCAGCTCAGGACTAGCGGGAAGCACCGGGGAGCTGTTTTTT
TRBV27	NA	TRBJ1-1	NA	CASSSGPGAEAFF	TGTGCCAGCAGTTCGGGCCCGGGGGCTGAAGCTTTCTTT
TRBV5-1	NA	TRBJ2-1	NA	CASSHVKGIGSYNEQFF	TGCGCCAGCAGCCATGTCAAGGGGATTGGGTCCTACAATGAGCAGTTCTTC
TRBV5-1	many	TRBJ2-1	NA	CASREVKYSYNEQFF	TGCGCCAGCAGAGAGGTGAAGTACTCCTACAATGAGCAGTTCTTC
TRBV7-9	NA	TRBJ1-2	TRBD1	CASSSTRQGLYGYTF	TGTGCCAGCAGCTCTACGCGACAGGGCCTCTATGGCTACACCTTC
TRBV12-3/TRBV12-4	NA	TRBJ2-2	TRBD2	CASSLDPWRESTGELFF	TGTGCCAGCAGTTTAGACCCCTGGCGGGAGAGCACCGGGGAGCTGTTTTTT
TRBV4-2	few	TRBJ1-5	NA	CASSQDGESNQPQHF	TGTGCCAGCAGCCAAGACGGGGAGAGCAATCAGCCCCAGCATTTT
TRBV18	few	TRBJ2-7	TRBD1	CASSPRDRGLEQYF	TGTGCCAGCTCGCCCCGGGACAGGGGACTCGAGCAGTACTTC
TRBV18	NA	TRBJ1-1	NA	CASSPDYNTEAFF	TGTGCCAGCTCACCAGATTATAACACTGAAGCTTTCTTT
TRBV6-1	few	TRBJ2-1	TRBD2	CAKPSGASSYNEQFF	TGTGCCAAACCTAGCGGGGCCAGCTCCTACAATGAGCAGTTCTTC
TRBV7-4	NA	TRBJ2-7	TRBD2	CASSLEGTSGRSTEQYF	TGTGCCAGCAGCTTAGAAGGGACTAGCGGGAGGTCCACCGAGCAGTACTTC
TRBV12-3/TRBV12-4	NA	TRBJ1-5	NA	CASSLGQNNQPQHF	TGTGCCAGCAGTTTAGGACAGAACAATCAGCCCCAGCATTTT
TRBV5-1	few	TRBJ2-3	TRBD1	CASSLAFTGARGDTQYF	TGCGCCAGCAGCTTGGCTTTTACAGGGGCCCGCGGAGATACGCAGTATTTT
TRBV20-1	few	TRBJ2-3	TRBD2	CSAISGRATHTDTQYF	TGCAGTGCCATCAGCGGGAGGGCCACCCACACAGATACGCAGTATTTT
TRBV7-2	NA	TRBJ2-7	TRBD2	CASSLALLAGGSYEQYF	TGTGCCAGCAGCTTAGCCCTCCTAGCGGGGGGCTCCTACGAGCAGTACTTC
TRBV5-1	NA	TRBJ1-1	NA	CASSLLIGGEAFF	TGCGCCAGCAGCTTGTTAATCGGCGGTGAAGCTTTCTTT
TRBV9	NA	TRBJ2-1	TRBD2	CASSPGLAGVLEQFF	TGTGCCAGCAGCCCCGGACTAGCGGGAGTTCTTGAGCAGTTCTTC
TRBV7-6	NA	TRBJ2-7	NA	CASSLSNSYEQYF	TGTGCCAGCAGCTTATCCAACTCCTACGAGCAGTACTTC
TRBV11-2	few	TRBJ1-5	NA	CASSLDLKQPQHF	TGTGCCAGCAGCTTAGATCTAAAGCAGCCCCAGCATTTT
TRBV20-1	NA	TRBJ2-5	NA	CSAREAETQYF	TGCAGTGCTAGAGAGGCGGAGACCCAGTACTTC
TRBV6-5	NA	TRBJ1-1	NA	CASSYSWGIVNTEAFF	TGTGCCAGCAGTTACTCGTGGGGGATTGTGAACACTGAAGCTTTCTTT
TRBV5-1	few	TRBJ2-7	NA	CASSPGPTSSYEQYF	TGCGCCAGCAGCCCAGGACCTACGAGCTCCTACGAGCAGTACTTC
TRBV3-1	few	TRBJ2-1	TRBD2	CASSQESAGGPYNEQFF	TGTGCCAGCAGCCAAGAGTCAGCGGGAGGGCCCTACAATGAGCAGTTCTTC
TRBV10-3	NA	TRBJ2-7	NA	CAISGTEYEQYF	TGTGCCATCAGTGGGACAGAATACGAGCAGTACTTC
TRBV18	NA	TRBJ2-3	TRBD2	CASSRREATDTQYF	TGTGCCAGCTCACGGCGGGAGGCAACAGATACGCAGTATTTT
TRBV12-3/TRBV12-4	NA	TRBJ2-2	NA	CASLHVNRAGTGELFF	TGTGCCAGCCTTCACGTGAACCGGGCCGGCACCGGGGAGCTGTTTTTT
TRBV20-1	many	TRBJ1-6	NA	CSAINQGRSSFNSPLHF	TGCAGTGCTATCAACCAGGGACGTTCCTCATTTAATTCACCCCTCCACTTT
TRBV3-1	few	TRBJ2-3	NA	CASSSPSGAADTQYF	TGTGCCAGCAGCTCCCCCTCCGGGGCGGCAGATACGCAGTATTTT
TRBV10-3	NA	TRBJ1-2	NA	CAIAGIYGYTF	TGTGCCATCGCTGGAATCTATGGCTACACCTTC
TRBV5-1	NA	TRBJ2-5	TRBD2	CASSRRGVRQETQYF	TGCGCCAGCAGCCGTCGGGGGGTCCGACAAGAGACCCAGTACTTC
TRBV16	NA	TRBJ2-5	NA	CASSINTYQETQYF	TGTGCCAGCAGCATTAACACGTACCAAGAGACCCAGTACTTC
TRBV11-2	NA	TRBJ2-5	NA	CASSNTGWGLQETQYF	TGTGCCAGCAGCAACACAGGGTGGGGCCTCCAAGAGACCCAGTACTTC
TRBV3-1	NA	TRBJ1-1	TRBD1	CASSFRDRVGGTEAFF	TGTGCCAGCAGCTTCCGGGACAGGGTCGGCGGCACTGAAGCTTTCTTT
TRBV5-1	few	TRBJ2-6	NA	CASSLDLGRWANVLTF	TGCGCCAGCAGCTTGGATCTGGGCCGCTGGGCCAACGTCCTGACTTTC
TRBV5-1	few	TRBJ2-1	TRBD2	CASSLAGTSRGEQFF	TGCGCCAGCAGCTTGGCCGGGACTAGCCGGGGGGAGCAGTTCTTC
TRBV10-3	few	TRBJ1-5	NA	CAISELNQPQHF	TGTGCCATCAGTGAGTTAAATCAGCCCCAGCATTTT
TRBV5-1	few	TRBJ2-4	TRBD1	CASSLDPRGLAKNIQYF	TGCGCCAGCAGCTTGGATCCCAGGGGGCTAGCCAAAAACATTCAGTACTTC
TRBV29-1	few	TRBJ1-1	NA	CSVGGFGGHRRGNTEAFF	TGCAGCGTTGGAGGGTTTGGGGGACACCGGAGGGGGAACACTGAAGCTTTCTTT
TRBV29-1	few	TRBJ2-1	NA	CSGRQNMGEQFF	TGCAGCGGAAGACAGAACATGGGTGAGCAGTTCTTC
TRBV27	NA	TRBJ2-7	TRBD2	CASRGLPWREDYEQYF	TGTGCCAGCAGAGGCCTGCCTTGGCGGGAGGACTACGAGCAGTACTTC
TRBV2	NA	TRBJ2-1	TRBD1	CASSAGSTGHNEQFF	TGTGCCAGCAGTGCGGGCTCGACAGGGCACAATGAGCAGTTCTTC
TRBV5-1	NA	TRBJ2-1	TRBD2	CASSLGGLAGDLRLFF	TGCGCCAGCAGCCTTGGGGGACTAGCGGGAGATCTAAGGTTGTTCTTC
TRBV12-5	NA	TRBJ1-1	NA	CASGYLALNTEAFF	TGTGCTAGTGGTTATCTAGCCCTGAACACTGAAGCTTTCTTT
TRBV7-9	NA	TRBJ2-7	NA	CASSLFTGRSYEQYF	TGTGCCAGCAGCTTATTCACGGGACGCTCCTACGAGCAGTACTTC
TRBV6-5	NA	TRBJ2-1	NA	CASSYSNLVGDNEQFF	TGTGCCAGCAGTTACTCGAACTTGGTTGGTGATAATGAGCAGTTCTTC
TRBV29-1	NA	TRBJ1-1	TRBD1	CSAPGQGTEAFF	TGCAGCGCCCCGGGACAGGGGACTGAAGCTTTCTTT
TRBV20-1	NA	TRBJ2-7	NA	CSARRVNYEQYF	TGCAGTGCTCGTAGGGTCAACTACGAGCAGTACTTC
TRBV5-1	few	TRBJ1-2	NA	CASSPVSDYGYGYTF	TGCGCCAGCAGCCCGGTGTCGGACTATGGCTATGGCTACACCTTC
TRBV7-2	NA	TRBJ1-5	TRBD1	CASSYRTGDQPQHF	TGTGCCAGCAGTTACCGGACAGGCGATCAGCCCCAGCATTTT
TRBV4-1	few	TRBJ2-1	NA	CASSPHLYNEQFF	TGCGCCAGCAGCCCTCACCTCTACAATGAGCAGTTCTTC
TRBV5-1	NA	TRBJ2-1	NA	CASSYRGGGEQFF	TGCGCCAGCAGCTACCGCGGCGGCGGTGAGCAGTTCTTC
TRBV6-5	few	TRBJ2-3	TRBD1	CASSWDRSTDTQYF	TGTGCCAGCAGTTGGGACAGGTCAACAGATACGCAGTATTTT
TRBV12-3/TRBV12-4	NA	TRBJ1-6	NA	CASSLDPLGGSPLHF	TGTGCCAGCAGTTTGGACCCGCTGGGTGGTTCACCCCTCCACTTT
TRBV15	many	TRBJ2-1	NA	CATSRLTREDEQFF	TGTGCCACCAGCAGACTAACCAGGGAGGATGAGCAGTTCTTC